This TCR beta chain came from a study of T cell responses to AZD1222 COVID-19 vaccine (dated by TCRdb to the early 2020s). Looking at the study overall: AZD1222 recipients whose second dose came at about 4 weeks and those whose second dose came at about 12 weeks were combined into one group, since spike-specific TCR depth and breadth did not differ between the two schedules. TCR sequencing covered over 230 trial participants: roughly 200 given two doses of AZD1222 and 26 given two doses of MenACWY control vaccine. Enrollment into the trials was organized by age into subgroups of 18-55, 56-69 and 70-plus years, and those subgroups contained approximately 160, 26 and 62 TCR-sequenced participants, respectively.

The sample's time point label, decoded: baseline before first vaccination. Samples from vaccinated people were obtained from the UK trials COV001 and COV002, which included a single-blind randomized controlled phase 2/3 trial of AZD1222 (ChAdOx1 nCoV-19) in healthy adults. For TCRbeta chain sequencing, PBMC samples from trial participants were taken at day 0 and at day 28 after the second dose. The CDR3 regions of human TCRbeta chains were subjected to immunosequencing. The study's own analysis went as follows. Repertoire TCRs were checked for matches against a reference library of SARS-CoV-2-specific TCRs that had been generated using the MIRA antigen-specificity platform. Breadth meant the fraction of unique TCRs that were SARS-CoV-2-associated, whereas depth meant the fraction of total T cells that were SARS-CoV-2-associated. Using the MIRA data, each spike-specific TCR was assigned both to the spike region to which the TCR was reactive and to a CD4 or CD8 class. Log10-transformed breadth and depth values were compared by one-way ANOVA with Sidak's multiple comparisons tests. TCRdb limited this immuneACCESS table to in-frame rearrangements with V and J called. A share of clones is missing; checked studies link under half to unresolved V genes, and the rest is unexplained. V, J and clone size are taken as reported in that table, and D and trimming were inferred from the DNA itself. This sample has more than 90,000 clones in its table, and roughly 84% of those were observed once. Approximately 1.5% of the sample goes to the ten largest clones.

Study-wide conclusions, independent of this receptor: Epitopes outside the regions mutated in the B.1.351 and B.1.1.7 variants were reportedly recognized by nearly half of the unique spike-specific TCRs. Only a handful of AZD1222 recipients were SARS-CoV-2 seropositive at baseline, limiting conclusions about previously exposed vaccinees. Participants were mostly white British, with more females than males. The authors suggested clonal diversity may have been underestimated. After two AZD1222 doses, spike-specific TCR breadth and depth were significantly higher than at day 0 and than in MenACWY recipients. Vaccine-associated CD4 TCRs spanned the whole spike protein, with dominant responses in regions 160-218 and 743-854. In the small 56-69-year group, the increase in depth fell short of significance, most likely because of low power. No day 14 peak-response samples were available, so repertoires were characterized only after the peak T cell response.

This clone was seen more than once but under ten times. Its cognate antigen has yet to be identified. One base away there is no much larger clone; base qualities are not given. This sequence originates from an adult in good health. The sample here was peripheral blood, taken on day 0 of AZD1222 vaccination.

The CDR3 amino acid sequence is: CASSQFGSGGAGGYTF. The DNA reads as follows: TGTGCCAGCAGCCAGTTCGGGTCAGGGGGCGCGGGTGGCTACACCTTC. Recombination joined TRBV4-2 with TRBJ1-2; 8 central nucleotides agree with TRBD1. The germline V gene encodes CDR1 LGHNA and CDR2 YNFKEQ. The CDR3 runs 16 amino acids, cysteine and phenylalanine included. CDR3 DNA only is kept here, 48 bases in frame from base 1. At the junction V is shortened by 3 bases and J by 7 bases; bases outside the gene matches: 13.